What follows are 13 T cell receptor beta chains derived from one specimen sequenced in a study of CD8 T cells in ankylosing spondylitis. TCRdb re-called the 5' RACE reads with MiXCR, one entry per CDR3 protein. The sample yields about 210,000 distinct CDR3 sequences, less than 9.5% seen once. The sequenced material came from blood, either unsorted or a sorted T cell fraction (not recorded which). The receptors derive from a female donor with ankylosing spondylitis or in good health (not recorded which).

Ten or more counts support this clonotype. This rearrangement joins TRBV12-3 or TRBV12-4 to TRBJ2-1; 8 bases are a match to TRBD1. The CDR3 contains 12 residues. The V and J ends lost 5 bases and 12 bases, in that order; junction bases with no gene match: 6. This chain's CDR3 is CASSPDRVGQFF. For the CDR3, the DNA is TGTGCCAGCAGTCCGGACAGGGTCGGGCAGTTCTTC.

This clonotype came up many times. The V gene is TRBV11-3, the J gene TRBJ2-1; 10 nucleotides agree with TRBD2. Per germline, CDR1 SGHNT and CDR2 YENEEA. The CDR3 extends over 17 amino acids. Germline trimming cut 5 bases from V and 7 bases from J; bases unmatched to any gene: 14. CDR3 sequence reads: CASSPTSGVNLGNEQFF. The CDR3 DNA reads as TGTGCCAGCAGCCCTACTAGCGGGGTCAATTTAGGGAATGAGCAGTTCTTC. Full variable domain (rest looked up from reference TRBV11-3 and TRBJ2-1): EAGVVQSPRYKIIEKKQPVAFWCNPISGHNTLYWYLQNLGQGPELLIRYENEEAVDDSQLPKDRFSAERLKGVDSTLKIQPAELGDSAVYLCASSPTSGVNLGNEQFFGPGTRLTVL.

This clonotype was seen repeatedly, ten times or more. The chain uses TRBV20-1 and TRBJ1-6; no clear D. Germline V gene data show CDR1 as DFQATT and CDR2 as SNEGSKA (reference sequence). Trimming left V 1 base short and J 7 bases short, with 17 bases between. This CDR3 is 16 amino acids long. In DNA form, the CDR3 reads TGCAGTGCTAGAGGACTCGGGGATCCCGTCAATTCACCCCTCCACTTT. Translation: CSARGLGDPVNSPLHF.

This rearrangement joins TRBV19 to TRBJ2-2, with TRBD1 matching 8 bases. CDR3 length: 14 residues. Germline CDR1 and CDR2: LNHDA and SQIVND (reference sequence). J was trimmed by 2 bases and V by 8 bases; bases with no gene match: 4. The CDR3 DNA reads TGTGCCAGTCCGGACAGGGAAAACACCGGGGAGCTGTTTTTT. Its translation is CASPDRENTGELFF.

This clonotype was seen ten or more times. The V call is TRBV20-1, the J call TRBJ2-3, with D possibly being TRBD2 (6 bases). Per the germline V gene, CDR1 is DFQATT and CDR2 is SNEGSKA (reference sequence). V was cut by 5 bases and J by 0 bases, with 12 bases left in between. The CDR3 totals 14 residues. CDR3 sequence (DNA): TGCAGTGCTCTTTCCGGGACTAGCACAGATACGCAGTATTTT. Protein sequence: CSALSGTSTDTQYF.

This sequence joins TRBV29-1 and TRBJ1-2; D not resolved. The CDR3 spans 15 residues. Trimming stripped 1 base from V and 5 bases from J, with 17 bases between. CDR1 and CDR2 from the germline V gene are SQVTM and ANQGSEA. This CDR3 is CSVEVPGAGDYGYTF. CDR3 DNA sequence: TGCAGCGTTGAAGTCCCAGGCGCCGGGGATTATGGCTACACCTTC.

This clonotype came up many times. V and J are TRBV20-1 and TRBJ2-1; 7 bases are shared with TRBD2. Trimming took 6 bases from V and 1 from J; bases not matched to a gene: 12. Germline assignment: CDR1 DFQATT and CDR2 SNEGSKA (reference sequence). The CDR3 is 16 amino acids. CDR3 sequence reads: CSARHPSGASYNEQFF. In nucleotides, the CDR3 is TGCAGTGCGCGGCACCCTAGCGGCGCTTCCTACAATGAGCAGTTCTTC.

CDR3 sequence (DNA): TGCAGTGCCGACAGTGTGAACGAGCAGTACTTC. Residues: CSADSVNEQYF. The rearrangement joins TRBV20-1 to TRBJ2-7; possibly TRBD1 for D (5 bases). Per the germline V gene, CDR1 is DFQATT and CDR2 is SNEGSKA (reference sequence). The CDR3 is made up of 11 amino acids. V was trimmed by 6 bases and J by 5 bases, leaving 11 bases between them.

This clonotype has ten or more counts. The chain is built from TRBV6-5 and TRBJ1-1; D call uncertain. The V and J ends lost 0 bases and 0 bases respectively, with 8 bases between them. The CDR3 extends over 15 amino acids. Germline V lookup: CDR1 MNHEY, CDR2 SVGAGI. CDR3 sequence: CASSYSPAMNTEAFF. CDR3 DNA sequence: TGTGCCAGCAGTTACTCTCCGGCGATGAACACTGAAGCTTTCTTT.

This clonotype was seen at least ten times. V and J are TRBV4-3 and TRBJ2-1; 13 positions match TRBD2. J gave up 6 bases and V 0 bases, and 8 bases lay outside the gene matches. CDR1 LGHNA and CDR2 YSLEER come from the germline V gene. CDR3 length: 18 amino acids. The CDR3 spells CASSQEAWRTSGSNEQFF. CDR3 nucleotide sequence: TGCGCCAGCAGCCAAGAGGCTTGGCGGACTAGCGGGAGCAATGAGCAGTTCTTC.

In its sample, this clonotype was seen many times. This chain joins TRBV3-1 and TRBJ2-1; D perhaps matches TRBD2 (6 bases). Germline V lookup: CDR1 LGHDT, CDR2 YNNKEL (reference sequence). Trimming took 2 bases from V and 13 from J, leaving 12 bases between them. The CDR3 is made up of 12 amino acids. As DNA, the CDR3 is TGTGCCAGCAGCCAAACGGGACTGGGCCAGTTCTTC. Amino acids: CASSQTGLGQFF.

This clonotype has a handful of counts. This chain links TRBV29-1 with TRBJ2-5; no definite D call. The V end lost 4 bases, the J end lost 5 bases, and 14 bases lay between the germline ends. Germline CDR1 reads SQVTM; CDR2 reads ANQGSEA. The CDR3 is 13 residues long. CDR3 region: CSVVPSDWETQYF. CDR3 sequence (DNA): TGCAGCGTTGTTCCCTCTGATTGGGAGACCCAGTACTTC. The full variable domain, completed using reference TRBV29-1 and TRBJ2-5, is SAVISQKPSRDICQRGTSLTIQCQVDSQVTMMFWYRQQPGQSLTLIATANQGSEATYESGFVIDKFPISRPNLTFSTLTVSNMSPEDSSIYLCSVVPSDWETQYFGPGTRLLVL.

Concerning this clonotype itself: With a much larger clone just one base away, this may be a read error. The genes are TRBV3-1 and TRBJ1-1; D is possibly TRBD1 (5 bases). The germline gives CDR1 LGHDT, CDR2 YNNKEL (reference sequence). Trimming took 6 bases from V and 1 from J, leaving 18 bases between them. The CDR3 is 16 amino acids. DNA of the CDR3: TGTGCCAGCAGACCCGGGGCTAGGGGAGAGAACACTGAAGCTTTCTTT. This translates into CASRPGARGENTEAFF.